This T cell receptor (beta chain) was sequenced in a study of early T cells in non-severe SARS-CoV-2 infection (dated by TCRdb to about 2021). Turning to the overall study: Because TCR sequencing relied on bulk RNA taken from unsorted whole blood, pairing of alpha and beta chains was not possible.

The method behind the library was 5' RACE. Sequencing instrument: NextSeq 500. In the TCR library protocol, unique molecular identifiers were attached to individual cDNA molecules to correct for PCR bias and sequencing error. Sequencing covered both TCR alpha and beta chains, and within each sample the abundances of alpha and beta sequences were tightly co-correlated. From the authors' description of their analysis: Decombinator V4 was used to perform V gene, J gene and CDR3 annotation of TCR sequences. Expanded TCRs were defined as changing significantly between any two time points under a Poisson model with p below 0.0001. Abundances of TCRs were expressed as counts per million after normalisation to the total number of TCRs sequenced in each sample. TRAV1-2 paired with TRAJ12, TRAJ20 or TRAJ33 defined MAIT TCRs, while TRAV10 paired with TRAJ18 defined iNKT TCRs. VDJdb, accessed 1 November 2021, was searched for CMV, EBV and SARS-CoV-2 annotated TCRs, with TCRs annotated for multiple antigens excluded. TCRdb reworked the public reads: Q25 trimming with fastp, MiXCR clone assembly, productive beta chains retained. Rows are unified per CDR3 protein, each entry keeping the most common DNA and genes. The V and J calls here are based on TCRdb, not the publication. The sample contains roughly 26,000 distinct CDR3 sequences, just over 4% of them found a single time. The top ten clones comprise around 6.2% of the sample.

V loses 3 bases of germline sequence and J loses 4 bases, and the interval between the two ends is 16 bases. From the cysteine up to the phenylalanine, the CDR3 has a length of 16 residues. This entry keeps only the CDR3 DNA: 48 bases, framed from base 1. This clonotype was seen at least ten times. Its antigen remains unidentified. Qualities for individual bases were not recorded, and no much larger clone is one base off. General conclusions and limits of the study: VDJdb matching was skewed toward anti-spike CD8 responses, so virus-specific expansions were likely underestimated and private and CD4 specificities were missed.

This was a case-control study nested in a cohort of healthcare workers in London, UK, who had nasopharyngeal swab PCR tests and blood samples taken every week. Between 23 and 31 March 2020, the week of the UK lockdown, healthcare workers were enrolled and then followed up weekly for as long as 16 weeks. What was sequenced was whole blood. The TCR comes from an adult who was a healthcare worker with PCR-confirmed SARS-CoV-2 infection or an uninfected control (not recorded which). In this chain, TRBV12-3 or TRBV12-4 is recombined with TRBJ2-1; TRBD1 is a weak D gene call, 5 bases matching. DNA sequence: TGTGCCAGCAGTTTTGGGCAGGGCTTGGGTTACAATGAGCAGTTCTTC. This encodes CASSFGQGLGYNEQFF.